The 17 T cell receptor beta chains listed next were all sequenced from one sample in a study of blood T cell repertoires in COVID-19. Assay: immunoSEQ multiplex PCR; the TCRdb copy retains only in-frame clones and omits some. The table has 100,000 to 150,000 clones, more than 70% seen once. The specimen was peripheral blood. The receptors were gathered from a man older than 75 with active or convalescent COVID-19.

This clone was picked up one time. The chain employs TRBV28 and TRBJ1-6; TRBD1 matches 7 bases. This CDR3 is built from 14 residues. The J segment lost 9 bases and the V segment lost 4 bases, leaving 6 bases of the junction unmatched. The germline CDR1 and CDR2 sequences are MDHEN and SYDVKM. The CDR3 is CASSSSYRGSPLHF. CDR3 coding DNA: TGTGCCAGCAGTTCTTCTTACAGGGGTTCACCCCTCCACTTT.

The chain has TRBV6-5 and TRBJ1-2; D not resolved. The CDR3 has 14 amino acids. Germline CDR1 MNHEY, CDR2 SVGAGI. Trimming shortened V by 0 bases and J by 7 bases, and 12 bases separated the two germline ends. The CDR3 here is CASSYSLGGGGYTF. CDR3 DNA sequence: TGTGCCAGCAGTTACTCGTTAGGCGGAGGTGGCTACACCTTC.

The chain has TRBV3-1 (or the pseudogene TRBV3-2) and TRBJ2-1; 8 nucleotides align to TRBD2. V trimming: 4 bases; J trimming: 4 bases; junction bases outside the gene matches: 9. The CDR3 sequence is 16 residues long. Germline CDR1 and CDR2: LGHDT and YNNKEL (reference sequence). CDR3 DNA sequence: TGTGCCAGCAGCCCTCTCGGGAGGGAGATTTACAATGAGCAGTTCTTC. It specifies CASSPLGREIYNEQFF.

The chain has TRBV6-2 or TRBV6-3 and TRBJ2-7; TRBD2 agrees at 13 bases. Germline V gives CDR1 MNHEY, CDR2 SVGEGT. The CDR3 runs to 17 residues. The V segment lost 5 bases and the J segment 2 bases; nucleotides outside the gene matches: 9. In DNA, the CDR3 is TGTGCCAGCAGTCCACCGGGACTAGCGGGGCCCACCTACGAGCAGTACTTC. This encodes CASSPPGLAGPTYEQYF.

This clone was seen only a few times. The rearrangement joins TRBV5-4 to TRBJ2-2; 9 nucleotides agree with TRBD2. The V gene end was trimmed by 4 bases and the J gene end by 4 bases; junction bases not matched to a gene: 8. Germline CDR1 is SGHNT and CDR2 is YYREEE (reference sequence). This CDR3 comprises 16 residues. This CDR3 reads CASSPQRGDLTGELFF. CDR3 DNA: TGTGCCAGCAGCCCCCAGCGGGGGGACCTCACCGGGGAGCTGTTTTTT.

The chain has TRBV2 and TRBJ2-5; TRBD2 matches 12 bases. Germline V gene data show CDR1 as SNHLY and CDR2 as FYNNEI. This CDR3 has 16 amino acids. The trim removed 5 bases at V and 5 bases at J, leaving 9 bases unmatched. This CDR3 reads CASSPPTSGGGETQYF. In DNA form, the CDR3 reads TGTGCCAGCAGTCCGCCGACTAGCGGGGGCGGTGAGACCCAGTACTTC. Based on the CDR3 plus reference TRBV2 and TRBJ2-5, the full variable domain is EPEVTQTPSHQVTQMGQEVILRCVPISNHLYFYWYRQILGQKVEFLVSFYNNEISEKSEIFDDQFSVERPDGSNFTLKIRSTKLEDSAMYFCASSPPTSGGGETQYFGPGTRLLVL.

Here the CDR3 reads CAISDRGLRETQYF. CDR3 DNA sequence: TGTGCCATCAGTGACAGGGGGCTTCGGGAGACCCAGTACTTC. V usage is TRBV10-3 and J usage is TRBJ2-5, with 8 bases identical to TRBD1. Unmatched junction bases numbered 5, after V lost 3 bases and J lost 5 bases. The CDR3 runs to 14 residues. Germline assignment: CDR1 ENHRY and CDR2 SYGVKD.

Comment on this clone: The sample contains more than one DNA sequence encoding this CDR3. V and J are TRBV3-1 (or the pseudogene TRBV3-2) and TRBJ2-5; D might be TRBD2 (6 bases). The CDR3 length is 14 residues. V was shortened by 1 base and J by 5 bases, with 11 bases between the two germline ends. Looked up from germline, CDR1 is LGHDT and CDR2 is YNNKEL (reference sequence). The CDR3 region is CASSQALARETQYF. The CDR3 DNA reads as TGTGCCAGCAGCCAAGCTCTAGCGAGGGAGACCCAGTACTTC.

This clone was observed a handful of times. J is TRBJ2-5 and V is TRBV2; TRBD2 aligns across 9 bases. This CDR3 has 15 residues. V dropped 0 bases and J dropped 5; count of bases not matched to a gene: 4. Germline V CDR1 and CDR2: SNHLY, FYNNEI. In nucleotides, the CDR3 is TGTGCCAGCAGTGAAGCAGGCGGGGGGGCGGAGACCCAGTACTTC. Its translation is CASSEAGGGAETQYF.

The V gene is TRBV3-1 (or the pseudogene TRBV3-2), the J gene TRBJ1-1; D is uncertain. The CDR3 runs 13 residues. Germline V gives CDR1 LGHDT, CDR2 YNNKEL (reference sequence). V was trimmed by 4 bases and J by 4 bases, leaving 10 bases between them. The chain's CDR3 is CASSRGGFTEAFF. The CDR3 DNA reads as TGTGCCAGCAGCCGAGGAGGGTTCACTGAAGCTTTCTTT.

The rearrangement links TRBV10-1 to TRBJ1-2; TRBD1 is a possible D gene (6 bases). Trimming left V 3 bases short and J 7 bases short, with 15 bases between. Germline CDR1 reads WNHNN; CDR2 reads SYGVQD (reference sequence). The CDR3 runs to 14 residues. The CDR3 coding sequence is TGCGCCAGCAGTGAAACGGAGCAGGGGAGTGGCTACACCTTC. It yields the protein CASSETEQGSGYTF.

The rearrangement links TRBV30 to TRBJ2-7, with TRBD2 matching over 10 bases. Trimming removed 7 bases from V and 4 bases from J; junction bases left unmatched: 10. Germline assignment: CDR1 GTSNPN and CDR2 SVGIG (reference sequence). CDR3 length equals 14 residues. In DNA form, the CDR3 reads TGTGCCTTTGGAGCGGGGGGGATCTCATACGAGCAGTACTTC. It specifies CAFGAGGISYEQYF.

The chain has TRBV5-6 and TRBJ1-2, with 11 nucleotides matching TRBD1. The CDR3 has 15 residues. Germline lookup yields CDR1 SGHDT and CDR2 YYEEEE. Trimming took 5 bases from V and 3 from J; bases not matched to a gene: 6. For the CDR3, the DNA is TGTGCCAGCAGTCCCAGGACAGGGGGCTACTATGGCTACACCTTC. Amino acids: CASSPRTGGYYGYTF.

The chain employs TRBV15 and TRBJ2-5; tentative D call: TRBD2 (6 bases). Trimming took off 5 bases at V and 4 bases at J, with 14 bases between the two ends. The germline CDR1 and CDR2 sequences are LNHNV and YYDKDF (reference sequence). The CDR3 extends over 14 amino acids. The CDR3 sequence: CATSLSARGETQYF. The CDR3 DNA reads as TGTGCCACCAGCCTATCCGCGCGGGGAGAGACCCAGTACTTC.

The rearrangement links TRBV7-2 to TRBJ1-1; 10 bases map to TRBD1. Trimming took 5 bases from V and 7 from J; bases not matched to a gene: 7. The CDR3 runs 14 residues. Germline V gives CDR1 SGHTA, CDR2 FQGNSA. CDR3: CASSRQGAMSEAFF. CDR3 in DNA: TGTGCCAGCAGCAGACAGGGGGCGATGAGTGAAGCTTTCTTT.

As regards this clone: Mismatch with germline at one junction end may stem from a read error. The chain carries TRBV3-1 (or the pseudogene TRBV3-2) and TRBJ1-2; D is perhaps TRBD1 (5 bases). Per germline, CDR1 LGHDT and CDR2 YNNKEL (reference sequence). This CDR3 comprises 12 residues. DNA of the CDR3: TGTGCCAGCAGTCAAGACAGCTATGGCTACACCTTC. It encodes CASSQDSYGYTF.

The gene calls are TRBV5-1 and TRBJ1-4; TRBD1 matches 10 bases. The V gene's germline CDR1 is SGHRS and CDR2 YFSETQ. J was trimmed by 8 bases and V by 0 bases; bases with no gene match: 1. The CDR3 is made up of 14 amino acids. The chain's CDR3 is CASSLEGQGEKLFF. CDR3 nucleotide sequence: TGCGCCAGCAGCTTGGAGGGACAGGGGGAAAAACTGTTTTTT.